Many counts were recorded for the clone carrying this TCR beta chain. Its antigen is still unknown. The sample originates from a study of T cell repertoires in cytomegalovirus infection. Across the study: Recently identified HLA-C-restricted and well-studied HLA-B-restricted CMV epitopes were used. Study outcomes and limitations: Public TCR beta family frequency separated CMV-and-HLA carriers, including in an independent cohort.

V lost 6 bases to trimming and J lost 6 bases; unmatched junction nucleotides: 9. Per germline, CDR1 SGHVS and CDR2 FNYEAQ. The CDR3 sequence is 15 residues long. TCRdb reanalysed the reads using MiXCR and keeps one entry per CDR3 protein. Of around 900,000 distinct CDR3 sequences in the sample, under 40% are singletons; the top ten hold around 15%. V gene TRBV7-6 combines with J gene TRBJ1-5; TRBD1 agrees at 9 bases. This TCR was sampled from a human donor in good health (CMV status not recorded). Some clones in this sample may be carry-over from other donors' samples. The sequenced sample was cultured CD8+ T cells from PBMCs, obtained from culture after CMV antigen stimulation. In DNA form, the CDR3 reads TGTGCCAGCAGTCCTACAGGGGGCGCGGGTCAGCCCCAGCATTTT. This translates into CASSPTGGAGQPQHF.